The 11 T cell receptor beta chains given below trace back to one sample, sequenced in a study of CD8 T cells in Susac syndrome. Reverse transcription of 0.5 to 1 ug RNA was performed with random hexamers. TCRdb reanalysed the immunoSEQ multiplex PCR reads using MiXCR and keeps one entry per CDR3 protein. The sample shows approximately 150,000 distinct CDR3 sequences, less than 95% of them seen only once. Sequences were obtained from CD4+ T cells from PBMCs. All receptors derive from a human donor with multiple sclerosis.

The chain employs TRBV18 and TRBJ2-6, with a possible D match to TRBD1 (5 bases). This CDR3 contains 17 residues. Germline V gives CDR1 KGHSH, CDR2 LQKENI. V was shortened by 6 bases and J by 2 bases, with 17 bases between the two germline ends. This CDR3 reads CASSSFQGYPGANVLTF. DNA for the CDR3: TGTGCCAGCTCGTCGTTTCAGGGTTACCCTGGGGCCAACGTCCTGACTTTC. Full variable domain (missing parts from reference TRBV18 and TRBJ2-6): NAGVMQNPRHLVRRRGQEARLRCSPMKGHSHVYWYRQLPEEGLKFMVYLQKENIIDESGMPKERFSAEFPKEGPSILRIQQVVRGDSAAYFCASSSFQGYPGANVLTFGAGSRLTVL.

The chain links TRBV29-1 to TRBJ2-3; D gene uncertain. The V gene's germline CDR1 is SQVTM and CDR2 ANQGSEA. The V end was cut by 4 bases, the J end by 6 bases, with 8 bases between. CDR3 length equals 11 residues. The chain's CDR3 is CSVAAMDTQYF. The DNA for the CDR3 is TGCAGCGTTGCCGCAATGGATACGCAGTATTTT.

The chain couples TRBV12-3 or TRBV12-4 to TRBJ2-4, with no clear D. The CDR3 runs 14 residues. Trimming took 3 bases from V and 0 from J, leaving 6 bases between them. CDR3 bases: TGTGCCAGCAGTTTCGGGCTAGCCAAAAACATTCAGTACTTC. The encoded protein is CASSFGLAKNIQYF.

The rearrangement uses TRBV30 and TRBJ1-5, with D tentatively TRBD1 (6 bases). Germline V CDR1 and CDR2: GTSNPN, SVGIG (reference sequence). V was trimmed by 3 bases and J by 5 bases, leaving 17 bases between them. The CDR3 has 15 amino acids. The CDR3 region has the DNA TGTGCCTGGAGAAAGGGGGGGGGCCCTCATCAGCCCCAGCATTTT. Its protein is CAWRKGGGPHQPQHF.

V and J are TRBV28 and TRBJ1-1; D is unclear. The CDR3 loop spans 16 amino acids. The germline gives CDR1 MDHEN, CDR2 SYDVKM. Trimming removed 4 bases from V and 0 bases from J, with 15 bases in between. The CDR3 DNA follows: TGTGCCAGCAGTTCCCTAATATCCAGAATGAACACTGAAGCTTTCTTT. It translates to CASSSLISRMNTEAFF.

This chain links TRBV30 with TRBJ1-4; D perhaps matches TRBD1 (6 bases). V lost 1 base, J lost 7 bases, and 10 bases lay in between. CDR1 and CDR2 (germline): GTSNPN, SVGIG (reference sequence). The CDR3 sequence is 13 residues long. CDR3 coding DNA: TGTGCCTGGAGTGCCAGGGGACCTGAAAAACTGTTTTTT. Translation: CAWSARGPEKLFF.

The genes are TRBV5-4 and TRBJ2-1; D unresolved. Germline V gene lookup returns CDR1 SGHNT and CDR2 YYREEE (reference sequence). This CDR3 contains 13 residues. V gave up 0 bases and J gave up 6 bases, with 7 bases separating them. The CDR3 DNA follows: TGTGCCAGCAGCTTGGCCCCTACCAATGAGCAGTTCTTC. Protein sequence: CASSLAPTNEQFF.

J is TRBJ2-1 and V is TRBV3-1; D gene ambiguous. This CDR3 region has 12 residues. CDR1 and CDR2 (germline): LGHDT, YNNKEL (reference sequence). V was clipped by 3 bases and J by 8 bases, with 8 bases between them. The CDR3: CASSQAVDEQFF. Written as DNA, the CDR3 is TGTGCCAGCAGCCAGGCGGTTGATGAGCAGTTCTTC.

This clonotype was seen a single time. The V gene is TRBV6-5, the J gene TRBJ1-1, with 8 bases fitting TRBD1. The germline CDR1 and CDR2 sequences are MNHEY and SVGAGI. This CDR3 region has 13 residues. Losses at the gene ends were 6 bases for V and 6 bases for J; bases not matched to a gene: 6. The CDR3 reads CASSDRGRAEAFF. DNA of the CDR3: TGTGCCAGCAGCGACAGGGGAAGGGCTGAAGCTTTCTTT.

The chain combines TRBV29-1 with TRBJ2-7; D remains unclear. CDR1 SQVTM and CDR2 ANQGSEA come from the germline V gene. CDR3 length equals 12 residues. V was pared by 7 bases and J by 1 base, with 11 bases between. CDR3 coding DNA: TGCAGCGCCATGGGTAATTCCTACGAGCAGTACTTC. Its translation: CSAMGNSYEQYF.

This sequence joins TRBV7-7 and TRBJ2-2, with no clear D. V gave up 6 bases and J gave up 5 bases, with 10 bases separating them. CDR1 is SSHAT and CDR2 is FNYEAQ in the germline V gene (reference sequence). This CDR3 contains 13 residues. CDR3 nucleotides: TGTGCCAGCAGTCGCGCAGAGACCGGGGAGCTGTTTTTT. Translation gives CASSRAETGELFF.